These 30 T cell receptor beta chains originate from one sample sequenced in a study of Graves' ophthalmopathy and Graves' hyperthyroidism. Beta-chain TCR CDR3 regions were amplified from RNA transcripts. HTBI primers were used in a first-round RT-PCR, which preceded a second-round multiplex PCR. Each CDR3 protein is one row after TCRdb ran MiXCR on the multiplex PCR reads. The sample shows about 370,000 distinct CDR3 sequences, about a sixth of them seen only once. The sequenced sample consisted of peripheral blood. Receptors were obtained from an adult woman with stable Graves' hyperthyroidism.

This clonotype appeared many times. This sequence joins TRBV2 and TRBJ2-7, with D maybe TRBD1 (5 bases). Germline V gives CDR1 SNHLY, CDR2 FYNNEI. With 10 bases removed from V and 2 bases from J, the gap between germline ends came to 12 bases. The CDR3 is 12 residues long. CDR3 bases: TGTGCCATCGGGCAGACAGCCTACGAGCAGTACTTC. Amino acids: CAIGQTAYEQYF.

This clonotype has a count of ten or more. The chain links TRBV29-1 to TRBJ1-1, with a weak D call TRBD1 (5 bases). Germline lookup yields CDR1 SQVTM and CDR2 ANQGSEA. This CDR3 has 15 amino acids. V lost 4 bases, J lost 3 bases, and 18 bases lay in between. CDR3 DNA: TGCAGCGTTGTTTATTCGGGCAGGGTGCACACTGAAGCTTTCTTT. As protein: CSVVYSGRVHTEAFF. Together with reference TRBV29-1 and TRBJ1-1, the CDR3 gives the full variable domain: SAVISQKPSRDICQRGTSLTIQCQVDSQVTMMFWYRQQPGQSLTLIATANQGSEATYESGFVIDKFPISRPNLTFSTLTVSNMSPEDSSIYLCSVVYSGRVHTEAFFGQGTRLTVV.

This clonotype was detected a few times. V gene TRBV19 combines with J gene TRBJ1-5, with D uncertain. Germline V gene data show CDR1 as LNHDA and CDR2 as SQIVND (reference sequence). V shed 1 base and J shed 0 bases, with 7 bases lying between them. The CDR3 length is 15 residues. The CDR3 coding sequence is TGTGCCAGTAGTATAGTGGGCTATAGCAATCAGCCCCAGCATTTT. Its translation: CASSIVGYSNQPQHF.

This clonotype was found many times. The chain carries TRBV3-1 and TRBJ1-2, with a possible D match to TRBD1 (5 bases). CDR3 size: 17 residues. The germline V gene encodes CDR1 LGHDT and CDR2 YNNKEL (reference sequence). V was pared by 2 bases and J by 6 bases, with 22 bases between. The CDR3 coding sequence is TGTGCCAGCAGCCAAATGAGCTGGGGCCGGGGCAACGATGGCTACACCTTC. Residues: CASSQMSWGRGNDGYTF.

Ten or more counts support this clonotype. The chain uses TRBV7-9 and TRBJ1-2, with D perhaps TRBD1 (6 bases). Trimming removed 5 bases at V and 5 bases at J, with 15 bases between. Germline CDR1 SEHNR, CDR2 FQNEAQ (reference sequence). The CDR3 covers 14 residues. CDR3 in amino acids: CASSLGQKWYGYTF. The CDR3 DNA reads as TGTGCCAGCAGCCTAGGACAGAAGTGGTATGGCTACACCTTC.

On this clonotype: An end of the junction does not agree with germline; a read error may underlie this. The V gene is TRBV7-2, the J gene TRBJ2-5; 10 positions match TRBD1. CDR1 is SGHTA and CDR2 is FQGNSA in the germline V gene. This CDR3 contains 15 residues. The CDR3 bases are TGTGCCAGCAGCTTAGGACAGGGGGCTTGGGAGACCCCGTACTTC. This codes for CASSLGQGAWETPYF.

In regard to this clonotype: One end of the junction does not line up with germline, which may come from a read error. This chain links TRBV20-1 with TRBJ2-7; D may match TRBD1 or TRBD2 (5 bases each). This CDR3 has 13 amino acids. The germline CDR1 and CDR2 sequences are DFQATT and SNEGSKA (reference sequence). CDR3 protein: CSTRVGVLYEQYF. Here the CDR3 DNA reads TGCAGTACTAGAGTGGGGGTACTCTACGAGCAGTACTTC.

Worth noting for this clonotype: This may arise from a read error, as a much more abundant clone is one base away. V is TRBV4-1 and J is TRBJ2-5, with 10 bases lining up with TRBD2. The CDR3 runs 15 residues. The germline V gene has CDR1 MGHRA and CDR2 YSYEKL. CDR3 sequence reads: CASRLTLAGQETQDF. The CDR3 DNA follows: TGCGCCAGCAGACTGACACTAGCGGGGCAAGAGACCCAGGACTTC.

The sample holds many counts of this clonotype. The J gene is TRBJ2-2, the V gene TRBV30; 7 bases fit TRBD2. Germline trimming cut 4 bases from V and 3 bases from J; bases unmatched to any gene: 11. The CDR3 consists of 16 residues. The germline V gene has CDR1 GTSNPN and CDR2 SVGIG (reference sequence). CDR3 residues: CAWTPLGLADTGELFF. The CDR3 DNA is TGTGCCTGGACTCCCCTTGGCCTAGCGGACACCGGGGAGCTGTTTTTT. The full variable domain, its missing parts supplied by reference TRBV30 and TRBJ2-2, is SQTIHQWPATLVQPVGSPLSLECTVEGTSNPNLYWYRQAAGRGLQLLFYSVGIGQISSEVPQNLSASRPQDRQFILSSKKLLLSDSGFYLCAWTPLGLADTGELFFGEGSRLTVL.

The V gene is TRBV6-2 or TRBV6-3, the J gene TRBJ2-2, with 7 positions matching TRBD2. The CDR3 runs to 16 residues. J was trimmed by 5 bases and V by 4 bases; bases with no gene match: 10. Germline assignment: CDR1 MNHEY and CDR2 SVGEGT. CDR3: CASSSSAGALTGELFF. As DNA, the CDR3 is TGTGCCAGCAGTTCGAGCGCGGGAGCATTAACCGGGGAGCTGTTTTTT.

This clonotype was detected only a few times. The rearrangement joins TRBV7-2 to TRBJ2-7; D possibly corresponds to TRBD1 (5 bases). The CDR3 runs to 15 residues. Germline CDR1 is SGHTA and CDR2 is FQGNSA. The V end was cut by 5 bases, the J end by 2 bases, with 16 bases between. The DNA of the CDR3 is TGTGCCAGCAGCCTAGGGGCAGGGCCCGCCTACGAGCAGTACTTC. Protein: CASSLGAGPAYEQYF.

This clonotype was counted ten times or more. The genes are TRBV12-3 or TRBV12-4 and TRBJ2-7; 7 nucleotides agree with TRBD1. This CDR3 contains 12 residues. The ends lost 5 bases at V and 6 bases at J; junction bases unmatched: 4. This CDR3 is CASSPRQGEQYF. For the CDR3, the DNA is TGTGCCAGCAGTCCCCGACAGGGCGAGCAGTACTTC.

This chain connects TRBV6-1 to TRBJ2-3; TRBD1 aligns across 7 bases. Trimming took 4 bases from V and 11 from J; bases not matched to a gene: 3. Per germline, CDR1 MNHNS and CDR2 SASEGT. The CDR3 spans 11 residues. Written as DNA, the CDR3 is TGTGCCAGCAGTGGTCCAGGGGGGCAGTATTTT. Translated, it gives CASSGPGGQYF.

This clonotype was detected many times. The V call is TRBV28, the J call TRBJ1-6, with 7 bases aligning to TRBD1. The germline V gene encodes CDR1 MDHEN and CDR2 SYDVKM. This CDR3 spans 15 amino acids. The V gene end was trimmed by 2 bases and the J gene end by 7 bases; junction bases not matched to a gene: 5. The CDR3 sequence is CASSLEDRDNSPLHF. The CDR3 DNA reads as TGTGCCAGCAGTTTAGAAGACAGGGACAATTCACCCCTCCACTTT.

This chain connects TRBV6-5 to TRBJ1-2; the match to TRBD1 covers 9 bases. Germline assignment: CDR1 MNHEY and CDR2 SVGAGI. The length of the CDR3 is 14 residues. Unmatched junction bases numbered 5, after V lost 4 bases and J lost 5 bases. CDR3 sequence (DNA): TGTGCCAGCAGTTCGAACAGGGGGCGTTATGGCTACACCTTC. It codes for CASSSNRGRYGYTF.

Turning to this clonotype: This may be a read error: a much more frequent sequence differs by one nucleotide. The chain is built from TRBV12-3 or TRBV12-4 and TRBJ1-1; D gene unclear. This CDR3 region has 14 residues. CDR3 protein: CANSFNILNTEAFF. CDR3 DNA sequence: TGTGCCAACAGTTTTAACATCTTGAACACTGAAGCTTTCTTT.

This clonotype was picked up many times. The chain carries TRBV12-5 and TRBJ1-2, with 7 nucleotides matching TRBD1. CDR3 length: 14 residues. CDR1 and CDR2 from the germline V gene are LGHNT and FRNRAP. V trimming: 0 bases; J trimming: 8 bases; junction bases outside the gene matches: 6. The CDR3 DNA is TGTGCTAGTGGTTTGGTAAATGGACAGGAAGGCTACACCTTC. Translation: CASGLVNGQEGYTF. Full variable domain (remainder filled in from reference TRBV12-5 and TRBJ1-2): DARVTQTPRHKVTEMGQEVTMRCQPILGHNTVFWYRQTMMQGLELLAYFRNRAPLDDSGMPKDRFSAEMPDATLATLKIQPSEPRDSAVYFCASGLVNGQEGYTFGSGTRLTVV.

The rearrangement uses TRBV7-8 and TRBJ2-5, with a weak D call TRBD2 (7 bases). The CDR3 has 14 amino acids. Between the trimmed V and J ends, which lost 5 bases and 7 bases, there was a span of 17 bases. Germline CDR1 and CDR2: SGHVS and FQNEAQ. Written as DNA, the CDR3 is TGTGCCAGCAGCCTCCTCGGGGGGCAGGGGACCCAGTACTTC. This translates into CASSLLGGQGTQYF.

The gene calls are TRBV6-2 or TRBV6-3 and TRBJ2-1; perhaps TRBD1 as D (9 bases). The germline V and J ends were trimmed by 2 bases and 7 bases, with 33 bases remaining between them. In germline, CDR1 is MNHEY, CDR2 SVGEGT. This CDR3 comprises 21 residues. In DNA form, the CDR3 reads TGTGCCAGCAGTTACCCGGGGTCCGGACAGGGGATGCGGGAGGTTGTAAATGAGCAGTTCTTC. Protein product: CASSYPGSGQGMREVVNEQFF.

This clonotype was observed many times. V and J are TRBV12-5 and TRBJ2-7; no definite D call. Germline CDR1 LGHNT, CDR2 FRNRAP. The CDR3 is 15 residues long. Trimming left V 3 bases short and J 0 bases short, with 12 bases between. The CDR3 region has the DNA TGTGCTAGTGGTTTCAAATCCAGGAGCTCCTACGAGCAGTACTTC. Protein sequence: CASGFKSRSSYEQYF.

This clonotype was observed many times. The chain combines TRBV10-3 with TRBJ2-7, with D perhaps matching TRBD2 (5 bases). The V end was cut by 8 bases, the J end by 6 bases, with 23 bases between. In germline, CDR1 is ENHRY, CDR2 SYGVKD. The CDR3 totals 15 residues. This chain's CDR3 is CAIGLLGRSAGEQYF. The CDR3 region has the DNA TGTGCCATCGGACTCCTGGGTAGATCAGCAGGCGAGCAGTACTTC.

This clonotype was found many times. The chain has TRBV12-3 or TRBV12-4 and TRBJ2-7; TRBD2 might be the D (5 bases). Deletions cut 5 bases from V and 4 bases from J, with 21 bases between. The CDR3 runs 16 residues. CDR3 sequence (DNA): TGTGCCAGCAGTACCACCCGGGATCTCCCCTTATACGAGCAGTACTTC. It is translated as CASSTTRDLPLYEQYF.

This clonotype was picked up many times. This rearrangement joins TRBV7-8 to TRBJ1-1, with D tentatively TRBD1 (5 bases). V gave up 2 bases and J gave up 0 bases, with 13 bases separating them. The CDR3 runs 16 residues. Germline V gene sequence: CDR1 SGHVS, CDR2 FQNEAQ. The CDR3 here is CASSLFTGRMNTEAFF. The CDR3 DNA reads TGTGCCAGCAGCTTATTTACAGGCCGGATGAACACTGAAGCTTTCTTT. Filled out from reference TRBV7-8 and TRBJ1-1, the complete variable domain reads GAGVSQSPRYKVAKRGQDVALRCDPISGHVSLFWYQQALGQGPEFLTYFQNEAQLDKSGLPSDRFFAERPEGSVSTLKIQRTQQEDSAVYLCASSLFTGRMNTEAFFGQGTRLTVV.

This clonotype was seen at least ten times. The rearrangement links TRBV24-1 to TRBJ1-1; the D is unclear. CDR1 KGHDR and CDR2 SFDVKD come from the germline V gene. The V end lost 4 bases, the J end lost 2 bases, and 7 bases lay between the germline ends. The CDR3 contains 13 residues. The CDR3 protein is CATSDPSNTEAFF. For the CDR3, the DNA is TGTGCCACCAGTGACCCCAGTAACACTGAAGCTTTCTTT.

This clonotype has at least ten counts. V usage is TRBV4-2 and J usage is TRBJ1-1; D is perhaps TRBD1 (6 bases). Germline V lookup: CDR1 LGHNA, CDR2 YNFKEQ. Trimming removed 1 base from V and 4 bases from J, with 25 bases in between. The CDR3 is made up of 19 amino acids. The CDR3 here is CASSQVWVERGARGTEAFF. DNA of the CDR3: TGTGCCAGCAGCCAAGTGTGGGTGGAGCGGGGGGCGCGTGGCACTGAAGCTTTCTTT.

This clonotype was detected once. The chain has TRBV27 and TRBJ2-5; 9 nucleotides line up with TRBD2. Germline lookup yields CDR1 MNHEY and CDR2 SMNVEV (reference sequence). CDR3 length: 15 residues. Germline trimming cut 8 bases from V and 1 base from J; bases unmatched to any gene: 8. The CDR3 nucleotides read TGTGCCAGCGGGGAGACTAGCGGTCTCCAAGAGACCCAGTACTTC. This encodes CASGETSGLQETQYF.

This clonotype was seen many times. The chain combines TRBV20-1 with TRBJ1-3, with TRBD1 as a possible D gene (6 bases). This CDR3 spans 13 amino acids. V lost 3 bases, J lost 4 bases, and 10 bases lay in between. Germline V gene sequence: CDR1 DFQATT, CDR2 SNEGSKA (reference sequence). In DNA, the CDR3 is TGCAGTGCTAGGGACAGCTCGGGAAACACCATATATTTT. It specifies CSARDSSGNTIYF.

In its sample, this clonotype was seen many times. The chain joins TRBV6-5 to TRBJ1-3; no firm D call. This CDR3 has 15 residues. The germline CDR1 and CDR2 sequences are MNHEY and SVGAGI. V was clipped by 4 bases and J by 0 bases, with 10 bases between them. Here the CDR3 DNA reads TGTGCCAGCAGTTTTGGTGGGCTCTCTGGAAACACCATATATTTT. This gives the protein CASSFGGLSGNTIYF.

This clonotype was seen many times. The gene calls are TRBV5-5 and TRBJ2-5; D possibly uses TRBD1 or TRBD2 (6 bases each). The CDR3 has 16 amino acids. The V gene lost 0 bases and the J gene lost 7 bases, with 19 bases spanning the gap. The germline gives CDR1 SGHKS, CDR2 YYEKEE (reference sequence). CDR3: CASSLGVRSGGGTQYF. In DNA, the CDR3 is TGTGCCAGCAGCTTGGGGGTTCGGTCCGGGGGCGGGACCCAGTACTTC.

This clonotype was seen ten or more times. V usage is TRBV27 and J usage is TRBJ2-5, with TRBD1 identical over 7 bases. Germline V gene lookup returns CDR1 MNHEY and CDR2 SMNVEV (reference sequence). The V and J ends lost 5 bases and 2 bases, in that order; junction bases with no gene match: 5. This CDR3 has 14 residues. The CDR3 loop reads CASSRWGQQETQYF. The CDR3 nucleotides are TGTGCCAGCAGTCGATGGGGACAGCAAGAGACCCAGTACTTC.